This passage covers 23 T cell receptor beta chains from one sample sequenced in a study of T cell responses to AZD1222 COVID-19 vaccine. This table comes from immunoSEQ multiplex PCR, and its TCRdb copy is limited to in-frame clones, with some not included. Of about 78,000 clones detected, roughly 88% appear once; the ten largest clones hold over 1.1%. Sequences were derived from peripheral blood, sampled 28 days after the second AZD1222 dose. The source of these receptors is an adult who received the AZD1222 COVID-19 vaccine.

This chain's CDR3 is CASSLAGTASYEQYF. The CDR3 region has the DNA TGTGCCAGCAGTTTAGCAGGGACTGCTTCCTACGAGCAGTACTTC. The chain carries TRBV28 and TRBJ2-7, with TRBD2 as a possible D gene (6 bases). The germline V gene has CDR1 MDHEN and CDR2 SYDVKM. V was trimmed by 2 bases and J by 1 base, leaving 12 bases between them. This CDR3 contains 15 residues.

The V gene is TRBV10-3, the J gene TRBJ1-6, with D unclear. The germline V and J ends were trimmed by 7 bases and 0 bases, with 10 bases remaining between them. The CDR3 sequence is 15 residues long. CDR1 and CDR2 from the germline V gene are ENHRY and SYGVKD. CDR3 region: CAINSEGSYNSPLHF. CDR3 in DNA: TGTGCCATCAACTCTGAGGGCTCCTATAATTCACCCCTCCACTTT.

The rearrangement links TRBV3-1 (or the pseudogene TRBV3-2) to TRBJ2-7, with a weak D call TRBD1 (6 bases). Germline loops: CDR1 LGHDT, CDR2 YNNKEL (reference sequence). The CDR3 is 12 residues long. Trimming stripped 4 bases from V and 4 bases from J, with 8 bases between. The CDR3 is CASSRTDYEQYF. DNA of the CDR3: TGTGCCAGCAGCCGGACAGATTACGAGCAGTACTTC.

The genes are TRBV5-6 and TRBJ1-4; D ambiguous. This CDR3 is 12 amino acids long. The V gene's germline CDR1 is SGHDT and CDR2 YYEEEE. V lost 2 bases and J 7 bases, leaving 6 bases between the germline ends. This chain's CDR3 is CASSLRFEKLFF. The CDR3 nucleotides are TGTGCCAGCAGCTTAAGATTTGAAAAACTGTTTTTT.

In this sample, this clone turned up a few times. This sequence joins TRBV6-2 or TRBV6-3 and TRBJ1-4; no clear D gene. The CDR3 runs 13 residues. V was shortened by 2 bases and J by 8 bases, with 9 bases between the two germline ends. CDR1 is MNHEY and CDR2 is SVGEGT in the germline V gene. This CDR3 is CASSYTVTEKLFF. CDR3 bases: TGTGCCAGCAGTTACACAGTAACGGAAAAACTGTTTTTT.

The V gene is TRBV5-1, the J gene TRBJ2-4; TRBD2 aligns across 7 bases. Germline V lookup: CDR1 SGHRS, CDR2 YFSETQ. With V trimmed by 0 bases and J by 0 bases, 3 bases remained unmatched. The length of the CDR3 is 16 residues. CDR3 DNA: TGCGCCAGCAGCTTGGGAGCGGGGTCAGCCAAAAACATTCAGTACTTC. Amino acid sequence: CASSLGAGSAKNIQYF. Based on the CDR3 plus reference TRBV5-1 and TRBJ2-4, the full variable domain is KAGVTQTPRYLIKTRGQQVTLSCSPISGHRSVSWYQQTPGQGLQFLFEYFSETQRNKGNFPGRFSGRQFSNSRSEMNVSTLELGDSALYLCASSLGAGSAKNIQYFGAGTRLSVL.

This clone has a handful of counts. The chain employs TRBV5-8 and TRBJ1-5, with TRBD1 identical over 10 bases. V lost 7 bases to trimming and J lost 5 bases; unmatched junction nucleotides: 9. In germline, CDR1 is SGHTS, CDR2 YDEGEE. The CDR3 covers 15 residues. The CDR3 loop is CASGSTGTGDQPQHF. CDR3 nucleotide sequence: TGTGCCAGCGGTTCTACAGGGACAGGGGATCAGCCCCAGCATTTT.

V gene TRBV5-4 combines with J gene TRBJ2-3; D not certain. The V and J ends lost 7 bases and 0 bases respectively, with 9 bases between them. CDR1 is SGHNT and CDR2 is YYREEE in the germline V gene (reference sequence). This CDR3 region has 13 residues. CDR3 sequence: CASLDPSTDTQYF. The CDR3, as DNA: TGTGCCAGCCTGGACCCCAGCACAGATACGCAGTATTTT.

The CDR3 protein is CASSLDRVHEKLFF. CDR3 in DNA: TGTGCCAGCAGCCTGGACAGGGTCCATGAAAAACTGTTTTTT. The chain carries TRBV7-9 and TRBJ1-4; 8 bases match TRBD1. Germline lookup yields CDR1 SEHNR and CDR2 FQNEAQ (reference sequence). The junction had 5 bases not matched to a gene; V was cut back by 5 bases and J by 6 bases. The CDR3 length is 14 residues.

V is TRBV29-1 and J is TRBJ1-1; weak D call: TRBD1 (5 bases). V was shortened by 3 bases and J by 0 bases, with 14 bases between the two germline ends. In germline, CDR1 is SQVTM, CDR2 ANQGSEA. The CDR3 is 15 amino acids. In nucleotides, the CDR3 is TGCAGCGTTGACCGGGGACCGAGTATGAACACTGAAGCTTTCTTT. Residues: CSVDRGPSMNTEAFF.

The chain is built from TRBV9 and TRBJ1-2; D not certain. The germline V gene has CDR1 SGDLS and CDR2 YYNGEE. CDR3 size: 12 residues. Trimming stripped 0 bases from V and 8 bases from J, with 8 bases between. CDR3 DNA: TGTGCCAGCAGCGTAGATGGGTTCGGCTACACCTTC. Translation gives CASSVDGFGYTF.

This chain connects TRBV28 to TRBJ2-7; D assignment may be TRBD1 or TRBD2 (6 bases each). The V gene's germline CDR1 is MDHEN and CDR2 SYDVKM. The V end lost 6 bases, the J end lost 6 bases, and 21 bases lay between the germline ends. The CDR3 covers 15 residues. The CDR3 DNA reads as TGTGCCAGCAGACTTAACAGGGAGGAGTGGGGCGAGCAGTACTTC. It translates to CASRLNREEWGEQYF.

The J gene is TRBJ2-5, the V gene TRBV5-1; 9 bases align to TRBD1. The CDR3 runs 18 residues. J lost 3 bases, V lost 4 bases, and 16 bases had no gene match. CDR1 and CDR2 (germline): SGHRS, YFSETQ. The CDR3 DNA reads TGCGCCAGCAGCCGAACCGGGACAGGGAATAGGGAAAAAGAGACCCAGTACTTC. It is translated as CASSRTGTGNREKETQYF.

The V call is TRBV5-6, the J call TRBJ2-5; the match to TRBD2 covers 10 bases. The V and J ends lost 6 bases and 2 bases, in that order; junction bases with no gene match: 7. Germline V gives CDR1 SGHDT, CDR2 YYEEEE. CDR3 size: 15 residues. The chain's CDR3 is CASTLSGGVQETQYF. DNA for the CDR3: TGTGCCAGCACCCTGAGCGGGGGGGTACAAGAGACCCAGTACTTC.

V is TRBV5-6 and J is TRBJ1-5; D is unclear. The CDR3 is 13 amino acids. V lost 0 bases, J lost 6 bases, and 7 bases lay in between. Germline loops: CDR1 SGHDT, CDR2 YYEEEE. The CDR3 is CASSLGGSQPQHF. DNA for the CDR3: TGTGCCAGCAGCTTGGGGGGTAGTCAGCCCCAGCATTTT.

The chain couples TRBV18 to TRBJ1-5; D is uncertain. CDR3 length equals 13 residues. V lost 5 bases, J lost 5 bases, and 10 bases lay in between. Germline V lookup: CDR1 KGHSH, CDR2 LQKENI. CDR3 sequence: CASSLGQDQPQHF. The CDR3 coding sequence is TGTGCCAGCTCATTAGGGCAAGATCAGCCCCAGCATTTT.

This clone was recorded a few times. The V and J genes are TRBV3-1 (or the pseudogene TRBV3-2) and TRBJ1-1; 7 positions match TRBD1. Germline lookup yields CDR1 LGHDT and CDR2 YNNKEL (reference sequence). CDR3 size: 17 residues. The V segment lost 3 bases and the J segment 0 bases; nucleotides outside the gene matches: 10. CDR3 residues: CASSQGVGGEMNTEAFF. The CDR3 DNA reads as TGTGCCAGCAGCCAGGGGGTAGGGGGCGAAATGAACACTGAAGCTTTCTTT.

V usage is TRBV3-1 (or the pseudogene TRBV3-2) and J usage is TRBJ1-3; D call uncertain. Trimming removed 1 base at V and 4 bases at J, with 11 bases between. The CDR3 spans 15 residues. In germline, CDR1 is LGHDT, CDR2 YNNKEL (reference sequence). The CDR3 DNA follows: TGTGCCAGCAGCCAAGGGGTGGAAGGAGGAAACACCATATATTTT. This sequence encodes CASSQGVEGGNTIYF.

This clone was found once. The chain combines TRBV6-2 or TRBV6-3 with TRBJ1-2; possible D gene TRBD1, 5 bases. CDR1 is MNHEY and CDR2 is SVGEGT in the germline V gene. V was trimmed by 2 bases and J by 9 bases, leaving 13 bases between them. This CDR3 has 13 residues. In DNA, the CDR3 is TGTGCCAGCAGTTACAGGGGACTCGATCGCTACACCTTC. As protein: CASSYRGLDRYTF.

The chain couples TRBV30 to TRBJ2-3; TRBD2 agrees at 9 bases. V gave up 4 bases and J gave up 2 bases; unmatched junction bases: 10. This CDR3 is 16 amino acids long. Per the germline V gene, CDR1 is GTSNPN and CDR2 is SVGIG (reference sequence). The CDR3, as DNA: TGTGCCTGGATTAAGTTATCTAGCGGGACCACAGATACGCAGTATTTT. It translates to CAWIKLSSGTTDTQYF.

As DNA, the CDR3 is TGTGCCAGCAGTAACCGGGACACCCCATGGCGGCAGTACTTC. It yields the protein CASSNRDTPWRQYF. This chain connects TRBV6-2 or TRBV6-3 to TRBJ2-7; the D gene is possibly TRBD1 (6 bases). Germline CDR1 and CDR2: MNHEY and SVGEGT. This CDR3 is 14 amino acids long. V was trimmed by 5 bases and J by 9 bases, leaving 20 bases between them.

The chain joins TRBV28 to TRBJ1-1; D may be TRBD1 (5 bases). Trimming pared 2 bases from V and 4 bases from J, leaving 11 bases between. This CDR3 is built from 14 residues. The germline V gene encodes CDR1 MDHEN and CDR2 SYDVKM. The CDR3 DNA is TGTGCCAGCAGTTTAGCAGGGTCCGGCACTGAAGCTTTCTTT. Amino acid sequence: CASSLAGSGTEAFF.

The rearrangement uses TRBV3-1 (or the pseudogene TRBV3-2) and TRBJ2-5; D might be TRBD2 (5 bases). Trimming cost V 0 bases and J 0 bases, with 5 bases left between them. Germline CDR1 and CDR2: LGHDT and YNNKEL (reference sequence). This CDR3 comprises 14 residues. The CDR3 here is CASSQEDYQETQYF. CDR3 bases: TGTGCCAGCAGCCAAGAGGACTACCAAGAGACCCAGTACTTC.